These 16 T cell receptor beta chains were sequenced from one sample in a study of spatial heterogeneity in lung cancer. Whole-study findings and limits: Expanded alpha and beta TCR counts within tumors tracked tumor mutation counts.

For these receptors, no antigen is known. TCRdb processed the 5' RACE reads anew with MiXCR; each CDR3 protein has one entry. Among roughly 28,000 distinct CDR3 sequences, approximately 7.7% were seen once, and the ten largest hold approximately 25%. The time point denotes: sample taken at primary tumor resection. The sequencing here drew on lung tumor tissue, taken at surgery. Every receptor here comes from a male donor with early-stage non-small cell lung cancer.

This clonotype was seen ten or more times. The chain has TRBV6-2 or TRBV6-3 and TRBJ1-4; the D gene is possibly TRBD1 (5 bases). CDR3 length equals 19 residues. V dropped 2 bases and J dropped 6 bases, with 25 bases sitting between them. The germline gives CDR1 MNHEY, CDR2 SVGEGT. In DNA form, the CDR3 reads TGTGCCAGCAGTTACGAAACGGGACCGGGATTCGTCGGTGATGAAAAACTGTTTTTT. Encoded protein: CASSYETGPGFVGDEKLFF.

The chain has TRBV6-5 and TRBJ2-5; D uncertain. Trimming took 2 bases from V and 1 from J, leaving 5 bases between them. The CDR3 extends over 13 amino acids. Germline CDR1 and CDR2: MNHEY and SVGAGI. The DNA of the CDR3 is TGTGCCAGCAGTTACCCTGCCCAAGAGACCCAGTACTTC. As protein: CASSYPAQETQYF.

This clonotype was observed at least ten times. The rearrangement uses TRBV4-1 and TRBJ1-4; D perhaps matches TRBD1 (5 bases). This CDR3 has 16 residues. CDR1 and CDR2 from the germline V gene are MGHRA and YSYEKL. The V end was cut by 1 base, the J end by 3 bases, with 12 bases between. CDR3 amino acids: CASSQGLGVANEKLFF. DNA of the CDR3: TGCGCCAGCAGCCAAGGATTAGGGGTTGCTAATGAAAAACTGTTTTTT.

At least ten counts were recorded for this clonotype. The chain employs TRBV5-1 and TRBJ2-2; D is unresolved. The CDR3 runs to 15 residues. The V end was cut by 0 bases, the J end by 3 bases, with 9 bases between. Germline V gives CDR1 SGHRS, CDR2 YFSETQ. CDR3 sequence reads: CASSLGLSYTGELFF. The CDR3 bases are TGCGCCAGCAGCTTGGGGTTAAGTTACACCGGGGAGCTGTTTTTT. Based on the CDR3 plus reference TRBV5-1 and TRBJ2-2, the full variable domain is KAGVTQTPRYLIKTRGQQVTLSCSPISGHRSVSWYQQTPGQGLQFLFEYFSETQRNKGNFPGRFSGRQFSNSRSEMNVSTLELGDSALYLCASSLGLSYTGELFFGEGSRLTVL.

V and J are TRBV7-6 and TRBJ1-2, with D possibly being TRBD1 (6 bases). Trimming left V 5 bases short and J 7 bases short, with 17 bases between. The CDR3 runs to 14 residues. The germline V gene encodes CDR1 SGHVS and CDR2 FNYEAQ. The CDR3 DNA follows: TGTGCCAGCAGCCGCGCTGCAGGGGAAAGTGGCTACACCTTC. It is translated as CASSRAAGESGYTF.

This clonotype was counted ten times or more. V and J are TRBV20-1 and TRBJ2-1; possibly TRBD1 for D (6 bases). In germline, CDR1 is DFQATT, CDR2 SNEGSKA (reference sequence). This CDR3 is 12 amino acids long. V lost 3 bases and J lost 14, with 17 bases in between. For the CDR3, the DNA is TGCAGTGCTAGGCAAACAGGGAGACAGGAGTTCTTC. This encodes CSARQTGRQEFF.

The rearrangement links TRBV24-1 to TRBJ2-7, with D tentatively TRBD2 (6 bases). Trimming took off 9 bases at V and 7 bases at J, with 15 bases between the two ends. The V gene's germline CDR1 is KGHDR and CDR2 SFDVKD. This CDR3 contains 12 residues. CDR3 nucleotide sequence: TGTGCCACCCTTGGCGGGGTGGAAGAGCAGTACTTC. It is translated as CATLGGVEEQYF.

In this sample, this clonotype turned up many times. The genes are TRBV7-2 and TRBJ2-5; D call uncertain. Germline CDR1 SGHTA, CDR2 FQGNSA. Trimming left V 5 bases short and J 7 bases short, with 17 bases between. The CDR3 contains 14 residues. The CDR3 sequence is CASSTGPNAGTQYF. CDR3 in DNA: TGTGCCAGCAGCACCGGACCTAACGCCGGGACCCAGTACTTC.

This clonotype was found a few times. The chain is built from TRBV7-6 and TRBJ2-5, with 7 positions matching TRBD1. The V gene end was trimmed by 5 bases and the J gene end by 4 bases; junction bases not matched to a gene: 7. Germline loops: CDR1 SGHVS, CDR2 FNYEAQ. The CDR3 sequence is 14 residues long. The CDR3 DNA sequence: TGTGCCAGCAGCCCCTACAGGGGTCCAGAGACCCAGTACTTC. Translating it yields CASSPYRGPETQYF.

This clonotype came up many times. The chain carries TRBV5-6 and TRBJ2-2, with D uncertain. CDR1 SGHDT and CDR2 YYEEEE come from the germline V gene. CDR3 length: 13 residues. V lost 5 bases, J lost 5 bases, and 10 bases lay in between. CDR3 nucleotides: TGTGCCAGCAGTTCACATGGGACCGGGGAGCTGTTTTTT. It specifies CASSSHGTGELFF. Full variable domain (outside the CDR3, taken from reference TRBV5-6 and TRBJ2-2): DAGVTQSPTHLIKTRGQQVTLRCSPKSGHDTVSWYQQALGQGPQFIFQYYEEEERQRGNFPDRFSGHQFPNYSSELNVNALLLGDSALYLCASSSHGTGELFFGEGSRLTVL.

This clonotype has ten or more counts. V is TRBV5-1 and J is TRBJ2-2; D not certain. Between the trimmed V and J ends, which lost 2 bases and 0 bases, there was a span of 5 bases. The CDR3 has 14 amino acids. Germline CDR1 SGHRS, CDR2 YFSETQ. The CDR3 region has the DNA TGCGCCAGCAGCTTCAACTCGAACACCGGGGAGCTGTTTTTT. It codes for CASSFNSNTGELFF. The entire variable domain, with the rest obtained from reference TRBV5-1 and TRBJ2-2, is as follows: KAGVTQTPRYLIKTRGQQVTLSCSPISGHRSVSWYQQTPGQGLQFLFEYFSETQRNKGNFPGRFSGRQFSNSRSEMNVSTLELGDSALYLCASSFNSNTGELFFGEGSRLTVL.

This clonotype was counted between two and nine times. The V call is TRBV7-6, the J call TRBJ2-1, with D tentatively TRBD1 or TRBD2 (5 bases each). This CDR3 has 17 amino acids. Germline V CDR1 and CDR2: SGHVS, FNYEAQ. Trimming stripped 3 bases from V and 4 bases from J, with 19 bases between. DNA for the CDR3: TGTGCCAGCAGCTTCTCCGGGACCCACGAGGGATACAATGAGCAGTTCTTC. Translated, it gives CASSFSGTHEGYNEQFF.

The chain combines TRBV6-5 with TRBJ1-5; D ambiguous. Looked up from germline, CDR1 is MNHEY and CDR2 is SVGAGI. V was cut by 6 bases and J by 6 bases, with 18 bases left in between. This CDR3 contains 15 residues. CDR3 nucleotide sequence: TGTGCCAGCAGGGCCATGGTGGGCTTGGGTCAGCCCCAGCATTTT. Translation gives CASRAMVGLGQPQHF.

In its sample, this clonotype is medium-sized. V gene TRBV7-2 combines with J gene TRBJ2-3; 8 bases are shared with TRBD1. The germline gives CDR1 SGHTA, CDR2 FQGNSA. The CDR3 is 16 amino acids. The V and J ends lost 1 base and 5 bases, in that order; junction bases with no gene match: 8. The CDR3 here is CASSLGPDRAGDTQYF. DNA for the CDR3: TGTGCCAGCAGCTTAGGCCCGGACAGGGCGGGAGATACGCAGTATTTT.

This clonotype was seen a handful of times. This chain joins TRBV11-2 and TRBJ2-1; tentative D call: TRBD2 (5 bases). The germline V and J ends were trimmed by 5 bases and 2 bases, with 10 bases remaining between them. Germline values: CDR1 SGHAT, CDR2 FQNNGV. CDR3 size: 14 residues. Here the CDR3 reads CASSPAGPYNEQFF. CDR3 nucleotides: TGTGCCAGCAGCCCCGCGGGCCCCTACAATGAGCAGTTCTTC.

This clonotype was seen more than once but under ten times. The chain recombines TRBV2 with TRBJ2-3, with TRBD2 matching over 12 bases. V shed 11 bases, J shed 3 bases, and the junction held 6 bases outside the gene matches. Per the germline V gene, CDR1 is SNHLY and CDR2 is FYNNEI. The CDR3 consists of 14 residues. Here the CDR3 reads CAGGLAGKTDTQYF. CDR3 nucleotides: TGTGCCGGAGGACTAGCGGGGAAAACAGATACGCAGTATTTT.